Following are 28 T cell receptor beta chains from one sample sequenced in a study of blood T cell repertoires in COVID-19. The protocol was immunoSEQ multiplex PCR, while the TCRdb copy is restricted to in-frame clones and leaves out a portion. Of roughly 330,000 clones listed, nearly 90% are singletons. The sample consisted of PBMCs or T cells enriched from blood (not recorded which). The source of these receptors is a woman in her twenties or thirties who had recovered from COVID-19.

This clone came up once. The DNA for the CDR3 is TGTGCCTGGAGTACCGGGGACAGTAGATCCGGAAACACCATATATTTT. Translating gives CAWSTGDSRSGNTIYF. The rearrangement uses TRBV30 and TRBJ1-3; 7 bases align to TRBD1. The germline CDR1 and CDR2 sequences are GTSNPN and SVGIG (reference sequence). V was clipped by 2 bases and J by 4 bases; unmatched bases: 11. CDR3 length: 16 residues. Together with reference TRBV30 and TRBJ1-3, the CDR3 gives the full variable domain: SQTIHQWPATLVQPVGSPLSLECTVEGTSNPNLYWYRQAAGRGLQLLFYSVGIGQISSEVPQNLSASRPQDRQFILSSKKLLLSDSGFYLCAWSTGDSRSGNTIYFGEGSWLTVV.

The V gene is TRBV10-1, the J gene TRBJ1-4; TRBD1 might be the D (5 bases). CDR1 is WNHNN, CDR2 SYGVQD, per germline (reference sequence). The ends were cut back, 5 bases at V and 4 bases at J, with 11 bases in the middle. The CDR3 is 14 residues long. The CDR3 DNA reads TGCGCCAGCAGTATGACAGTGGATAATGAAAAACTGTTTTTT. Translating it yields CASSMTVDNEKLFF.

This clone was detected once. The chain has TRBV6-1 and TRBJ1-6; 7 nucleotides match TRBD1. After removal of 0 bases from V and 7 bases from J, the junction contained 6 bases not matched to a gene. Germline V gives CDR1 MNHNS, CDR2 SASEGT. This CDR3 is built from 16 residues. The CDR3, as DNA: TGTGCCAGCAGTGAAGCCGACAGGGTGAGGAATTCACCCCTCCACTTT. Its translation is CASSEADRVRNSPLHF.

For the CDR3, the DNA is TGCGCCAGCAGCCAATATAGCGGGGCTAGCACAGATACGCAGTATTTT. This codes for CASSQYSGASTDTQYF. The rearrangement uses TRBV4-1 and TRBJ2-3; TRBD2 matches at 8 bases. The length of the CDR3 is 16 residues. V trimming: 2 bases; J trimming: 0 bases; junction bases outside the gene matches: 4. Germline CDR1 is MGHRA and CDR2 is YSYEKL.

The chain links TRBV4-1 to TRBJ1-1, with TRBD1 matching over 8 bases. V was clipped by 4 bases and J by 3 bases; unmatched bases: 7. In germline, CDR1 is MGHRA, CDR2 YSYEKL. The CDR3 has 15 residues. CDR3 sequence: CASSPLQGADTEAFF. In DNA, the CDR3 is TGCGCCAGCAGCCCCCTGCAGGGGGCGGACACTGAAGCTTTCTTT.

This chain connects TRBV6-6 to TRBJ2-7; D might be TRBD2 (6 bases). V was clipped by 4 bases and J by 2 bases, with 18 bases between them. CDR3 length: 16 residues. The germline CDR1 and CDR2 sequences are MNHNY and SVGAGI (reference sequence). The CDR3 nucleotides are TGTGCCAGCAGTTTAGGGCCCCTGGAGCGGGCCTACGAGCAGTACTTC. Its protein product is CASSLGPLERAYEQYF.

The V and J genes are TRBV28 and TRBJ1-5; perhaps TRBD1 as D (6 bases). CDR1 is MDHEN, CDR2 SYDVKM, per germline. The CDR3 sequence is 14 residues long. V was cut by 4 bases and J by 5 bases, with 12 bases left in between. The CDR3 here is CASSSADRYQPQHF. The CDR3 nucleotides are TGTGCCAGCAGTTCCGCGGACAGATATCAGCCCCAGCATTTT.

The chain couples TRBV15 to TRBJ2-1; 13 nucleotides agree with TRBD2. The CDR3 spans 15 residues. CDR1 and CDR2 (germline): LNHNV, YYDKDF (reference sequence). The junction had 4 bases not matched to a gene; V was cut back by 4 bases and J by 7 bases. The DNA of the CDR3 is TGTGCCACCAGCACATGGGGACTAGCGGGAAATGAGCAGTTCTTC. Translated: CATSTWGLAGNEQFF.

The genes are TRBV29-1 and TRBJ1-4; 7 bases agree with TRBD1. CDR1 and CDR2 from the germline V gene are SQVTM and ANQGSEA. This CDR3 spans 14 amino acids. Trimming cost V 6 bases and J 0 bases; bases outside gene matches: 4. The CDR3 DNA sequence: TGCAGCGTCGCCGGGACAGCAACTAATGAAAAACTGTTTTTT. Encoded protein: CSVAGTATNEKLFF.

The chain combines TRBV13 with TRBJ1-4; a possible D gene is TRBD1 (5 bases). The CDR3 has 15 amino acids. V was pared by 4 bases and J by 6 bases, with 15 bases between. Looked up from germline, CDR1 is PRHDT and CDR2 is FYEKMQ (reference sequence). CDR3 in amino acids: CASSSWGGGDEKLFF. DNA of the CDR3: TGTGCCAGCAGCTCATGGGGGGGAGGCGATGAAAAACTGTTTTTT.

V and J are TRBV7-9 and TRBJ1-1; TRBD1 matches at 7 bases. Germline V lookup: CDR1 SEHNR, CDR2 FQNEAQ (reference sequence). CDR3 length: 13 amino acids. V trimming: 8 bases; J trimming: 3 bases; junction bases outside the gene matches: 6. CDR3 sequence: CASVDREDTEAFF. The CDR3 DNA reads TGTGCCAGCGTCGACAGGGAGGACACTGAAGCTTTCTTT.

The chain carries TRBV11-2 and TRBJ1-1; 8 bases line up with TRBD1. The V and J ends lost 3 bases and 4 bases, in that order; junction bases with no gene match: 4. Per the germline V gene, CDR1 is SGHAT and CDR2 is FQNNGV. The CDR3 consists of 14 residues. DNA for the CDR3: TGTGCCAGCAGCTTGTCCCAGGGGGCCACTGAAGCTTTCTTT. Translating gives CASSLSQGATEAFF. Variable domain in full (rest from reference TRBV11-2 and TRBJ1-1): EAGVAQSPRYKIIEKRQSVAFWCNPISGHATLYWYQQILGQGPKLLIQFQNNGVVDDSQLPKDRFSAERLKGVDSTLKIQPAKLEDSAVYLCASSLSQGATEAFFGQGTRLTVV.

V usage is TRBV2 and J usage is TRBJ1-5, with D hard to call. Germline V gene lookup returns CDR1 SNHLY and CDR2 FYNNEI. V lost 4 bases and J 6 bases, leaving 7 bases between the germline ends. CDR3 length: 12 amino acids. Here the CDR3 reads CASSGEFQPQHF. CDR3 sequence (DNA): TGTGCCAGCAGTGGAGAATTTCAGCCCCAGCATTTT.

The chain has TRBV2 and TRBJ1-5, with TRBD1 matching over 9 bases. The V segment lost 6 bases and the J segment 6 bases; nucleotides outside the gene matches: 9. Germline values: CDR1 SNHLY, CDR2 FYNNEI. The length of the CDR3 is 15 residues. CDR3 sequence: CASSGPGQGGQPQHF. CDR3 sequence (DNA): TGTGCCAGCAGCGGCCCGGGACAGGGAGGTCAGCCCCAGCATTTT.

The V call is TRBV18, the J call TRBJ2-1; TRBD2 aligns across 10 bases. V was pared by 3 bases and J by 6 bases, with 8 bases of the junction left unmatched. Per the germline V gene, CDR1 is KGHSH and CDR2 is LQKENI. The CDR3 is made up of 16 amino acids. In nucleotides, the CDR3 is TGTGCCAGCTCACCGTTGAGCGGGGGGGCCCTCAATGAGCAGTTCTTC. Amino acids: CASSPLSGGALNEQFF.

The J gene is TRBJ1-2, the V gene TRBV27, with TRBD1 identical over 7 bases. The CDR3 consists of 16 residues. The germline CDR1 and CDR2 sequences are MNHEY and SMNVEV (reference sequence). J gave up 5 bases and V 6 bases, and 15 bases lay outside the gene matches. CDR3: CASRTTLGTDFYGYTF. The CDR3 nucleotides are TGTGCCAGCAGAACCACGCTAGGGACAGATTTTTATGGCTACACCTTC.

The genes are TRBV3-1 (or the pseudogene TRBV3-2) and TRBJ1-2, with D uncertain. The germline CDR1 and CDR2 sequences are LGHDT and YNNKEL (reference sequence). The CDR3 length is 14 residues. Trimming took 4 bases from V and 7 from J, leaving 16 bases between them. For the CDR3, the DNA is TGTGCCAGCAGCCTCGGGTCTGGATCTGGTGGCTACACCTTC. Amino acids: CASSLGSGSGGYTF.

The chain employs TRBV6-2 or TRBV6-3 and TRBJ2-5, with 7 bases that match TRBD2. CDR3 length: 14 residues. V shed 5 bases, J shed 5 bases, and the junction held 8 bases outside the gene matches. Per the germline V gene, CDR1 is MNHEY and CDR2 is SVGEGT. The CDR3 sequence: CASSALGRGETQYF. CDR3 nucleotides: TGTGCCAGCAGTGCCTTGGGGCGGGGGGAGACCCAGTACTTC.

The V and J genes are TRBV7-9 and TRBJ1-2, with TRBD1 identical over 8 bases. With V trimmed by 5 bases and J by 8 bases, 19 bases remained unmatched. Germline CDR1 SEHNR, CDR2 FQNEAQ (reference sequence). The CDR3 sequence is 17 residues long. CDR3 in amino acids: CASSHRGGTGGREGYTF. CDR3 DNA: TGTGCCAGCAGCCACCGCGGAGGGACAGGCGGGAGGGAGGGCTACACCTTC.

The chain couples TRBV5-5 to TRBJ1-1, with 7 bases matching TRBD1. The CDR3 extends over 15 amino acids. Germline CDR1 and CDR2: SGHKS and YYEKEE (reference sequence). Trimming at V came to 1 base and at J to 1 base, leaving 4 bases not matched to a gene. For the CDR3, the DNA is TGTGCCAGCAGCTTGAGACAGGGCCCGAACACTGAAGCTTTCTTT. This encodes CASSLRQGPNTEAFF.

V is TRBV5-4 and J is TRBJ1-3, with a tentative D call TRBD1 (5 bases). The CDR3 is 14 residues long. V lost 3 bases to trimming and J lost 3 bases, with 10 bases between them. CDR1 is SGHNT and CDR2 is YYREEE in the germline V gene (reference sequence). In DNA form, the CDR3 reads TGTGCCAGCAGCTACGACAGCTTTGGAAACACCATATATTTT. It specifies CASSYDSFGNTIYF.

A single count supports this clone. This rearrangement joins TRBV5-5 to TRBJ1-1, with D perhaps TRBD1 (5 bases). Trimming pared 0 bases from V and 1 base from J, leaving 13 bases between. The V gene's germline CDR1 is SGHKS and CDR2 YYEKEE (reference sequence). This CDR3 comprises 16 residues. CDR3 nucleotide sequence: TGTGCCAGCAGCTTGGGGTGGCGGGGGGAGAACACTGAAGCTTTCTTT. It is translated as CASSLGWRGENTEAFF.

CDR3 sequence reads: CASSLESGGGNTIYF. DNA for the CDR3: TGCGCCAGCAGCTTGGAATCGGGAGGGGGAAACACCATATATTTT. V usage is TRBV5-1 and J usage is TRBJ1-3; no clear D. The CDR3 contains 15 residues. Trimming removed 0 bases from V and 4 bases from J, with 11 bases in between. Germline V lookup: CDR1 SGHRS, CDR2 YFSETQ.

The table lists this clone with a few counts. This chain uses TRBV11-2 with TRBJ1-6; D unresolved. CDR1 and CDR2 from the germline V gene are SGHAT and FQNNGV. V was cut by 4 bases and J by 6 bases, with 7 bases left in between. The CDR3 has 13 residues. The CDR3 DNA is TGTGCCAGCAGCTCCGGGTCTAATTCACCCCTCCACTTT. It yields the protein CASSSGSNSPLHF.

This clone was picked up a small number of times. This chain joins TRBV5-4 and TRBJ1-2, with D possibly being TRBD1 (5 bases). V lost 4 bases to trimming and J lost 5 bases, with 18 bases between them. CDR1 and CDR2 (germline): SGHNT, YYREEE (reference sequence). This CDR3 has 15 residues. This CDR3 is CASSPLSKGKYGYTF. DNA of the CDR3: TGTGCCAGCAGCCCCCTGAGTAAGGGGAAGTATGGCTACACCTTC.

The CDR3 DNA follows: TGTGCCAGCAGTTCAGGGGGCCTTCAGCCCCAGCATTTT. Translating gives CASSSGGLQPQHF. The chain links TRBV2 to TRBJ1-5, with 8 bases matching TRBD1. Trimming removed 5 bases from V and 6 bases from J; junction bases left unmatched: 3. Germline V lookup: CDR1 SNHLY, CDR2 FYNNEI. The CDR3 length is 13 residues. Together with reference TRBV2 and TRBJ1-5, the CDR3 gives the full variable domain: EPEVTQTPSHQVTQMGQEVILRCVPISNHLYFYWYRQILGQKVEFLVSFYNNEISEKSEIFDDQFSVERPDGSNFTLKIRSTKLEDSAMYFCASSSGGLQPQHFGDGTRLSIL.

V gene TRBV5-4 combines with J gene TRBJ1-4; D is uncertain. Germline V gene lookup returns CDR1 SGHNT and CDR2 YYREEE (reference sequence). Trimming pared 6 bases from V and 5 bases from J, leaving 14 bases between. The CDR3 is 14 residues long. The DNA for the CDR3 is TGTGCCAGCACATGGACCCCGGGGAATGAAAAACTGTTTTTT. Protein: CASTWTPGNEKLFF.

The rearrangement links TRBV5-1 to TRBJ1-1; D remains unclear. The germline CDR1 and CDR2 sequences are SGHRS and YFSETQ. This CDR3 is built from 12 residues. Trimming removed 5 bases from V and 1 base from J, with 6 bases in between. CDR3 protein: CASRTPNTEAFF. CDR3 bases: TGCGCCAGCAGGACACCGAACACTGAAGCTTTCTTT.